The next 17 T cell receptor beta chains were all read from a single sample in a study of OX40 agonist ivuxolimab in advanced cancers. Sequencing was performed with immunoSEQ multiplex PCR; in TCRdb, only in-frame clones are kept and a portion is missing. The sample holds about 45,000 clones, approximately 89% seen once. This material consisted of CD4+ or CD8+ T cells sorted from blood, taken in a trial of the OX40 agonist ivuxolimab. Receptor source: an adult with an advanced solid tumor such as melanoma, head and neck, liver or kidney cancer.

The CDR3 DNA reads TGTGCCAGCAGCTTAATAGGGCAGGAGACAGATACGCAGTATTTT. Translating it yields CASSLIGQETDTQYF. The rearrangement joins TRBV7-3 to TRBJ2-3, with D unclear. This CDR3 has 15 amino acids. Germline values: CDR1 SGHTA, CDR2 FQGTGA. The ends were cut back, 1 base at V and 3 bases at J, with 11 bases in the middle.

This sequence joins TRBV6-6 and TRBJ2-7; D tentatively fits TRBD1 or TRBD2 (6 bases each). This CDR3 has 13 amino acids. Germline CDR1 is MNHNY and CDR2 is SVGAGI (reference sequence). Trimming took 4 bases from V and 4 from J, leaving 11 bases between them. The CDR3 coding sequence is TGTGCCAGCAGTTGGGGGGCGCTTTACGAGCAGTACTTC. Its protein product is CASSWGALYEQYF.

This chain joins TRBV11-3 and TRBJ2-3, with D perhaps matching TRBD2 (5 bases). Germline CDR1 is SGHNT and CDR2 is YENEEA. The V end lost 4 bases, the J end lost 2 bases, and 7 bases lay between the germline ends. The CDR3 covers 13 residues. The CDR3 DNA reads as TGTGCCAGCAGCTCGGGGTTCACAGATACGCAGTATTTT. Protein: CASSSGFTDTQYF.

V gene TRBV11-3 combines with J gene TRBJ1-1; D is uncertain. V lost 2 bases and J lost 5, with 3 bases in between. The germline gives CDR1 SGHNT, CDR2 YENEEA. CDR3 size: 11 residues. The CDR3 nucleotides are TGTGCCAGCAGCTTAACGACTGAAGCTTTCTTT. Protein: CASSLTTEAFF. Based on the CDR3 plus reference TRBV11-3 and TRBJ1-1, the full variable domain is EAGVVQSPRYKIIEKKQPVAFWCNPISGHNTLYWYLQNLGQGPELLIRYENEEAVDDSQLPKDRFSAERLKGVDSTLKIQPAELGDSAVYLCASSLTTEAFFGQGTRLTVV.

V usage is TRBV13 and J usage is TRBJ1-2; D remains unclear. Looked up from germline, CDR1 is PRHDT and CDR2 is FYEKMQ (reference sequence). The CDR3 is 14 residues long. The V gene lost 0 bases and the J gene lost 4 bases, with 9 bases spanning the gap. CDR3 nucleotides: TGTGCCAGCAGCTTAGGGGCGGCGTCCTATGGCTACACCTTC. Protein sequence: CASSLGAASYGYTF.

This chain connects TRBV28 to TRBJ2-7; 10 bases line up with TRBD1. CDR1 and CDR2 (germline): MDHEN, SYDVKM. The CDR3 spans 15 residues. Trimming cost V 2 bases and J 5 bases; bases outside gene matches: 6. CDR3 protein: CASSLGDRGYHEQYF. The CDR3 region has the DNA TGTGCCAGCAGTTTAGGGGACAGGGGCTACCACGAGCAGTACTTC.

In this sample, this clone turned up once. The V gene is TRBV6-1, the J gene TRBJ2-7; no firm D call. The CDR3 covers 14 residues. Between the trimmed V and J ends, which lost 7 bases and 0 bases, there was a span of 13 bases. Germline CDR1 is MNHNS and CDR2 is SASEGT. CDR3 sequence: CASNTVVLSYEQYF. Here the CDR3 DNA reads TGTGCCAGCAACACAGTTGTTCTCTCCTACGAGCAGTACTTC.

This chain uses TRBV11-2 with TRBJ2-1, with D perhaps given as TRBD1 or TRBD2 (5 bases each). Germline V gives CDR1 SGHAT, CDR2 FQNNGV. V was cut by 5 bases and J by 3 bases, with 14 bases left in between. This CDR3 comprises 15 residues. The CDR3: CASSDRTRGYNEQFF. CDR3 nucleotides: TGTGCCAGCAGCGACCGGACACGGGGCTACAATGAGCAGTTCTTC.

V gene TRBV9 combines with J gene TRBJ1-1; a weak D match, TRBD1 (6 bases). The CDR3 extends over 13 amino acids. V gave up 4 bases and J gave up 4 bases, with 11 bases separating them. Germline V gene lookup returns CDR1 SGDLS and CDR2 YYNGEE. CDR3 residues: CASSSGVGTEAFF. CDR3 DNA sequence: TGTGCCAGCAGCTCAGGGGTGGGCACTGAAGCTTTCTTT.

V and J are TRBV28 and TRBJ1-6; the match to TRBD1 covers 8 bases. The germline gives CDR1 MDHEN, CDR2 SYDVKM. This CDR3 is 18 amino acids long. The junction had 9 bases not matched to a gene; V was cut back by 5 bases and J by 0 bases. CDR3 nucleotides: TGTGCCAGCAGTGAAAACTTTGACAGGGGCTCCTATAATTCACCCCTCCACTTT. Translating it yields CASSENFDRGSYNSPLHF.

In its sample, this clone ranks as medium-sized. This chain links TRBV4-3 with TRBJ2-7; 8 positions agree with TRBD2. Per germline, CDR1 LGHNA and CDR2 YSLEER. CDR3 length: 16 residues. The J segment lost 5 bases and the V segment lost 0 bases, leaving 9 bases of the junction unmatched. The CDR3 sequence is CASSQEGGGRPDEQYF. The CDR3 DNA follows: TGCGCCAGCAGCCAAGAAGGCGGGGGGCGTCCGGACGAGCAGTACTTC.

The chain uses TRBV9 and TRBJ1-2; TRBD1 aligns across 8 bases. V lost 5 bases, J lost 6 bases, and 9 bases stayed unmatched. The CDR3 sequence is 14 residues long. CDR1 SGDLS and CDR2 YYNGEE come from the germline V gene. DNA of the CDR3: TGTGCCAGCAGTACCGGGACAGGCACAAATGGCTACACCTTC. Protein: CASSTGTGTNGYTF. Combining the CDR3 with reference TRBV9 and TRBJ1-2 gives the whole variable domain DSGVTQTPKHLITATGQRVTLRCSPRSGDLSVYWYQQSLDQGLQFLIQYYNGEERAKGNILERFSAQQFPDLHSELNLSSLELGDSALYFCASSTGTGTNGYTFGSGTRLTVV.

The chain is built from TRBV6-5 and TRBJ1-1; no clear D gene. CDR1 is MNHEY and CDR2 is SVGAGI in the germline V gene. The CDR3 length is 14 residues. Trimming pared 4 bases from V and 0 bases from J, leaving 9 bases between. The CDR3 DNA reads as TGTGCCAGCAGTTGGGTCGCGATGAACACTGAAGCTTTCTTT. It encodes CASSWVAMNTEAFF.

The rearrangement links TRBV27 to TRBJ2-1, with 7 positions matching TRBD1. Looked up from germline, CDR1 is MNHEY and CDR2 is SMNVEV (reference sequence). There are 16 residues in the CDR3. V lost 2 bases to trimming and J lost 5 bases; unmatched junction nucleotides: 9. The CDR3 sequence: CASSLRVDRRNNEQFF. CDR3 nucleotides: TGTGCCAGCAGTTTACGGGTGGACAGGAGAAACAATGAGCAGTTCTTC.

The V and J genes are TRBV7-6 and TRBJ2-1; D ambiguous. The CDR3 sequence is 12 residues long. The V and J ends lost 4 bases and 6 bases respectively, with 7 bases between them. CDR1 and CDR2 from the germline V gene are SGHVS and FNYEAQ. CDR3: CASSSRPNEQFF. CDR3 sequence (DNA): TGTGCCAGCAGCTCTCGGCCCAATGAGCAGTTCTTC.

V gene TRBV7-9 combines with J gene TRBJ1-1, with TRBD1 matching 7 bases. The CDR3 contains 15 residues. Unmatched junction bases numbered 9, after V lost 5 bases and J lost 3 bases. In germline, CDR1 is SEHNR, CDR2 FQNEAQ (reference sequence). The CDR3: CASSPFGGGYTEAFF. CDR3 sequence (DNA): TGTGCCAGCAGCCCCTTCGGAGGGGGCTACACTGAAGCTTTCTTT.

The chain employs TRBV5-4 and TRBJ2-7, with D perhaps matching TRBD2 (5 bases). Germline loops: CDR1 SGHNT, CDR2 YYREEE (reference sequence). Trimming left V 4 bases short and J 7 bases short, with 9 bases between. The CDR3 is 11 residues long. CDR3 residues: CASSLRGEQYF. CDR3 DNA sequence: TGTGCCAGCAGCCTCCGGGGAGAGCAGTACTTC.